The 21 T cell receptor beta chains in this list originate from one sample, sequenced in a study of OX40 agonist ivuxolimab in advanced cancers. Profiling relied on immunoSEQ multiplex PCR, and the TCRdb table lists in-frame clones only, not all of them. The sample includes approximately 54,000 clones, more than 70% of them seen just once. The specimen was CD4+ or CD8+ T cells sorted from blood, collected in a trial of the OX40 agonist ivuxolimab. Source of these receptors: an adult with an advanced solid tumor such as melanoma, head and neck, liver or kidney cancer.

The chain links TRBV18 to TRBJ2-1; D possibly corresponds to TRBD2 (6 bases). The CDR3 length is 15 residues. V shed 0 bases and J shed 6 bases, with 12 bases lying between them. The germline gives CDR1 KGHSH, CDR2 LQKENI. Here the CDR3 DNA reads TGTGCCAGCTCACCACCACAACTAGCTACCAATGAGCAGTTCTTC. The encoded protein is CASSPPQLATNEQFF. The full variable domain, with the rest looked up from reference TRBV18 and TRBJ2-1, is NAGVMQNPRHLVRRRGQEARLRCSPMKGHSHVYWYRQLPEEGLKFMVYLQKENIIDESGMPKERFSAEFPKEGPSILRIQQVVRGDSAAYFCASSPPQLATNEQFFGPGTRLTVL.

V and J are TRBV4-2 and TRBJ2-5, with 10 bases identical to TRBD2. This CDR3 is 15 amino acids long. The V and J ends lost 1 base and 4 bases, in that order; junction bases with no gene match: 3. Germline V gene data show CDR1 as LGHNA and CDR2 as YNFKEQ. The CDR3 region has the DNA TGTGCCAGCAGCCAAGCAGCGGGGGGGGTAGAGACCCAGTACTTC. It codes for CASSQAAGGVETQYF.

CDR3 sequence reads: CASSSTRGARSVNNEQFF. The CDR3 DNA reads TGCGCCAGCAGTTCAACTCGGGGGGCCAGGTCTGTGAACAATGAGCAGTTCTTC. This chain connects TRBV10-2 to TRBJ2-1; tentatively, D is TRBD2 (7 bases). The CDR3 has 18 amino acids. Trimming stripped 5 bases from V and 5 bases from J, with 25 bases between. Germline V gives CDR1 WSHSY, CDR2 SAAADI.

CDR3 residues: CASSLRGGAHTGELFF. In DNA form, the CDR3 reads TGTGCCAGCAGCTTGAGGGGCGGGGCCCACACCGGGGAGCTGTTTTTT. The rearrangement joins TRBV5-4 to TRBJ2-2; a possible D gene is TRBD2 (6 bases). V was cut by 1 base and J by 3 bases, with 13 bases left in between. This CDR3 spans 16 amino acids. Germline V CDR1 and CDR2: SGHNT, YYREEE (reference sequence).

This clone was found once. The identical CDR3 is also encoded by other nucleotide sequences in the sample. The V gene is TRBV7-8, the J gene TRBJ1-5; D may be TRBD1 (5 bases). There are 15 residues in the CDR3. Germline-derived CDR1 and CDR2 are SGHVS and FQNEAQ. V lost 1 base and J 3 bases, leaving 10 bases between the germline ends. CDR3 loop: CASSLGDFSNQPQHF. CDR3 sequence (DNA): TGTGCCAGCAGCTTAGGGGACTTTTCCAATCAGCCCCAGCATTTT.

The chain uses TRBV5-1 and TRBJ2-2; D unresolved. The CDR3 spans 19 residues. V lost 3 bases and J lost 0, with 21 bases in between. Germline V gives CDR1 SGHRS, CDR2 YFSETQ. The CDR3 sequence is CASSSTPPVGGANTGELFF. CDR3 in DNA: TGCGCCAGCAGCTCAACTCCCCCCGTTGGTGGGGCGAACACCGGGGAGCTGTTTTTT. The complete variable domain, with remaining parts taken from reference TRBV5-1 and TRBJ2-2, reads KAGVTQTPRYLIKTRGQQVTLSCSPISGHRSVSWYQQTPGQGLQFLFEYFSETQRNKGNFPGRFSGRQFSNSRSEMNVSTLELGDSALYLCASSSTPPVGGANTGELFFGEGSRLTVL.

This clone was seen once. V gene TRBV7-9 combines with J gene TRBJ2-7; D not resolved. This CDR3 is 16 amino acids long. V was trimmed by 4 bases and J by 2 bases, leaving 18 bases between them. Germline values: CDR1 SEHNR, CDR2 FQNEAQ (reference sequence). CDR3 coding DNA: TGTGCCAGCAGCTCCACCGGTAAGACCAACACCTACGAGCAGTACTTC. Protein product: CASSSTGKTNTYEQYF.

The chain couples TRBV29-1 to TRBJ2-7, with D hard to call. Trimming shortened V by 5 bases and J by 1 base, and 6 bases separated the two germline ends. The CDR3 spans 11 residues. The germline V gene encodes CDR1 SQVTM and CDR2 ANQGSEA. CDR3 bases: TGCAGCGTTAGGGTTTCCTACGAGCAGTACTTC. It translates to CSVRVSYEQYF.

The V gene is TRBV21-1, the J gene TRBJ1-2. TRBV21-1 is a pseudogene locus. CDR3 length equals 15 residues. The CDR3 region is CASSPPRGGSYGYTF. CDR3 DNA sequence: TGTGCCAGCAGCCCTCCACGGGGGGGGAGCTATGGCTACACCTTC.

V and J are TRBV5-1 and TRBJ1-1; 7 bases map to TRBD1. CDR3 length: 15 residues. Germline V gene lookup returns CDR1 SGHRS and CDR2 YFSETQ. Unmatched junction bases numbered 7, after V lost 4 bases and J lost 1 base. This CDR3 reads CASSPSRGRNTEAFF. The CDR3 nucleotides read TGCGCCAGCAGCCCCTCTAGGGGGCGGAACACTGAAGCTTTCTTT.

This chain connects TRBV30 to TRBJ2-5; D unclear. This CDR3 comprises 12 residues. In germline, CDR1 is GTSNPN, CDR2 SVGIG (reference sequence). Trimming shortened V by 2 bases and J by 2 bases, and 6 bases separated the two germline ends. The CDR3 sequence: CAWSRPQETQYF. In nucleotides, the CDR3 is TGTGCCTGGAGTCGACCTCAAGAGACCCAGTACTTC.

This chain joins TRBV5-4 and TRBJ2-7; TRBD1 is a possible D gene (6 bases). Looked up from germline, CDR1 is SGHNT and CDR2 is YYREEE (reference sequence). The CDR3 runs 15 residues. Between the trimmed V and J ends, which lost 4 bases and 2 bases, there was a span of 16 bases. The CDR3 sequence is CASSAIGTNTYEQYF. The CDR3 DNA sequence: TGTGCCAGCAGCGCGATTGGGACAAACACCTACGAGCAGTACTTC.

This chain uses TRBV29-1 with TRBJ2-4; tentatively, D is TRBD1 or TRBD2 (5 bases each). The ends were cut back, 6 bases at V and 0 bases at J, with 12 bases in the middle. CDR1 and CDR2 from the germline V gene are SQVTM and ANQGSEA. The CDR3 has 14 residues. The CDR3 protein is CSVGTFLAKNIQYF. In nucleotides, the CDR3 is TGCAGCGTGGGGACCTTCCTAGCCAAAAACATTCAGTACTTC.

V gene TRBV11-2 combines with J gene TRBJ2-7; tentatively, D is TRBD1 or TRBD2 (6 bases each). This CDR3 region has 17 residues. V was cut by 1 base and J by 5 bases, with 21 bases left in between. From germline, CDR1 is SGHAT and CDR2 FQNNGV. The CDR3 reads CASSLVVGGVSAHEQYF. CDR3 nucleotide sequence: TGTGCCAGCAGCTTAGTTGTCGGGGGCGTCTCGGCACACGAGCAGTACTTC.

The chain links TRBV29-1 to TRBJ2-7, with D maybe TRBD2 (6 bases). V was shortened by 5 bases and J by 5 bases, with 13 bases between the two germline ends. The CDR3 length is 12 residues. CDR1 and CDR2 from the germline V gene are SQVTM and ANQGSEA. The CDR3 loop is CSVKEGWDEQYF. CDR3 DNA sequence: TGCAGCGTTAAGGAGGGTTGGGACGAGCAGTACTTC.

The V gene is TRBV7-3, the J gene TRBJ2-7; D gene uncertain. CDR1 and CDR2 (germline): SGHTA, FQGTGA. CDR3 size: 11 residues. V was pared by 2 bases and J by 6 bases, with 5 bases between. CDR3 in amino acids: CASSLVGEQYF. CDR3 DNA: TGTGCCAGCAGCTTAGTCGGCGAGCAGTACTTC.

This clone was detected only a few times. The chain employs TRBV27 and TRBJ1-3; 7 bases match TRBD1. Per the germline V gene, CDR1 is MNHEY and CDR2 is SMNVEV (reference sequence). With V trimmed by 5 bases and J by 0 bases, 10 bases remained unmatched. CDR3 length: 17 amino acids. This CDR3 reads CASSPLRDSFSGNTIYF. As DNA, the CDR3 is TGTGCCAGCAGTCCCCTGCGGGACAGCTTCTCTGGAAACACCATATATTTT.

The CDR3 nucleotides read TGTGCCAGTAGTATCGGGACGTCTGGAAACACCATATATTTT. Protein: CASSIGTSGNTIYF. The V call is TRBV19, the J call TRBJ1-3, with D possibly matching TRBD1 (5 bases). This CDR3 has 14 residues. The germline V gene has CDR1 LNHDA and CDR2 SQIVND (reference sequence). V shed 3 bases and J shed 1 base, with 7 bases lying between them.

V and J are TRBV27 and TRBJ2-3; 12 bases map to TRBD2. The CDR3 sequence is 18 residues long. Looked up from germline, CDR1 is MNHEY and CDR2 is SMNVEV (reference sequence). The J segment lost 3 bases and the V segment lost 4 bases, leaving 11 bases of the junction unmatched. CDR3 coding DNA: TGTGCCAGCAGTTCAGGACTAGCGGGGTCCGGAGAAACAGATACGCAGTATTTT. Its translation: CASSSGLAGSGETDTQYF.

CDR3 loop: CASSTERQGAVFF. In DNA form, the CDR3 reads TGTGCCAGCAGTACGGAACGACAGGGGGCGGTGTTTTTT. The chain employs TRBV11-2 and TRBJ1-4, with 10 bases aligning to TRBD1. Germline assignment: CDR1 SGHAT and CDR2 FQNNGV. The CDR3 is 13 amino acids. V lost 6 bases, J lost 15 bases, and 10 bases stayed unmatched. Filled out from reference TRBV11-2 and TRBJ1-4, the complete variable domain reads EAGVAQSPRYKIIEKRQSVAFWCNPISGHATLYWYQQILGQGPKLLIQFQNNGVVDDSQLPKDRFSAERLKGVDSTLKIQPAKLEDSAVYLCASSTERQGAVFFGSGTQLSVL.

The rearrangement uses TRBV6-1 and TRBJ1-5; 7 bases are shared with TRBD1. Germline V gene lookup returns CDR1 MNHNS and CDR2 SASEGT. This CDR3 region has 15 residues. The junction had 8 bases not matched to a gene; V was cut back by 6 bases and J by 3 bases. CDR3 sequence (DNA): TGTGCCAGCAGAAACCGGACAGGCCACAATCAGCCCCAGCATTTT. It specifies CASRNRTGHNQPQHF.